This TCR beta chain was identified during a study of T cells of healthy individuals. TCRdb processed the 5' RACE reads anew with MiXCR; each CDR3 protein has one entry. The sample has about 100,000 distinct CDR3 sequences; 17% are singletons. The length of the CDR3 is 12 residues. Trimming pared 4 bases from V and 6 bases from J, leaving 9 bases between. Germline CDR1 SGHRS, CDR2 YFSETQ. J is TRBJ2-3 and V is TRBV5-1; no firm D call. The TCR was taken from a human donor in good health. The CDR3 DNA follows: TGCGCCAGCAGCCCCGACGGGGATACGCAGTATTTT. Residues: CASSPDGDTQYF.